A selection of T cell receptor beta chains follows, all from one sample in a study of metastatic and nonmetastatic thyroid tumors. TCRdb re-called the PCR reads through MiXCR. The sample yields about 25,000 clones, around 13% seen once. The sequenced sample consisted of blood. These receptors all stem from a female donor with papillary thyroid cancer or a benign thyroid nodule (not recorded which). Some clones in this sample may be carry-over from other donors' samples. The CDR3 runs from the conserved cysteine through the conserved F or W. The D gene is left open where the match is weak. Clone size appears in some rows only: once, few, many, or a class for an expanded clone.

d_call	v_call	clone_size	j_call	cdr3_aa	cdr3_nt
.	TRBV20-1	.	TRBJ1-6	CSARLNMGLYSSPLHF	TGCAGTGCTAGACTCAACATGGGTCTGTATAGTTCACCCCTCCACTTT
.	TRBV6-1	medium-sized	TRBJ2-7	CASLAGGYEQYF	TGTGCCAGCCTCGCTGGTGGGTACGAGCAGTACTTC
.	TRBV7-2	many	TRBJ2-5	CASSSRLTDGSWGQETQYF	TGTGCCAGCAGCTCACGACTAACCGACGGGTCTTGGGGCCAAGAGACCCAGTACTTC
.	TRBV20-1	many	TRBJ2-5	CSASKSGWETQYF	TGCAGTGCTAGCAAATCGGGGTGGGAGACCCAGTACTTC
TRBD2	TRBV19	many	TRBJ2-1	CASSPRGREGRLFEQFF	TGTGCCAGTAGTCCCCGGGGGCGGGAGGGCCGGTTATTTGAGCAGTTCTTC
TRBD2	TRBV5-1	many	TRBJ2-7	CASGTGTSDSYEQYF	TGCGCCAGCGGAACGGGGACTAGCGACTCCTACGAGCAGTACTTC
.	TRBV6-1	medium-sized	TRBJ2-6	CASRPFVGLGANVLTF	TGTGCCAGCAGACCCTTTGTAGGGCTTGGGGCCAACGTCCTGACTTTC
.	TRBV7-9	many	TRBJ2-1	CASGSGSRRDNEQFF	TGTGCCAGCGGGTCTGGTAGCCGGCGGGACAATGAGCAGTTCTTC
.	TRBV12-3/TRBV12-4	.	TRBJ1-6	CASSPGQGNSPIHF	TGTGCCAGCAGTCCGGGTCAGGGCAATTCACCCATCCACTTT
.	TRBV6-5	medium-sized	TRBJ1-6	CASSYGGSNSPLHF	TGTGCCAGCAGTTACGGGGGATCGAATTCACCCCTCCACTTT
.	TRBV20-1	many	TRBJ1-1	CSAKQNTEAFF	TGCAGTGCTAAACAGAACACTGAAGCTTTCTTT
.	TRBV29-1	many	TRBJ2-6	CSIYRSGANVLTF	TGCAGCATATACAGGTCTGGGGCCAACGTCCTGACTTTC
TRBD2	TRBV5-1	.	TRBJ2-7	CASSLGTSGKAHEQYF	TGCGCCAGCAGCTTGGGGACTAGCGGGAAGGCCCACGAGCAGTACTTC
.	TRBV12-3/TRBV12-4	.	TRBJ2-7	CASSPSYGGDEQYF	TGTGCCAGCAGCCCCTCCTACGGTGGTGACGAGCAGTACTTC
TRBD2	TRBV11-2	.	TRBJ2-3	CASSPRCEAGAPDTQYF	TGTGCCAGCAGCCCCCGGTGTGAGGCGGGAGCCCCAGATACGCAGTATTTT
.	TRBV30	many	TRBJ1-1	CAWSVVLGEAFF	TGTGCCTGGAGTGTAGTGCTGGGAGAAGCTTTCTTT
.	TRBV7-9	.	TRBJ2-2	CASSLRDEGAWELFF	TGTGCCAGCAGCTTACGAGACGAGGGCGCCTGGGAGCTGTTTTTT
.	TRBV4-1	medium-sized	TRBJ1-5	CASSQDRYQPQHF	TGCGCCAGCAGCCAAGATAGGTACCAGCCCCAGCATTTT
.	TRBV28	many	TRBJ2-1	CASSFSREYEQFF	TGTGCCAGCAGTTTTAGCAGGGAGTATGAGCAGTTCTTC
.	TRBV10-1	many	TRBJ2-3	CASSHVSDTDTQYF	TGCGCCAGCAGTCACGTAAGCGACACAGATACGCAGTATTTT
.	TRBV28	few	TRBJ1-5	CASSFRQPQHF	TGTGCCAGCAGTTTTCGACAGCCCCAGCATTTT
TRBD2	TRBV5-1	many	TRBJ2-7	CVSSLLPTSGRRYEQYF	TGCGTCAGCAGCCTACTTCCGACTAGCGGGAGAAGGTACGAGCAGTACTTC
TRBD1	TRBV6-1	many	TRBJ2-4	CASSPDRGTKNIQYF	TGTGCCAGCAGTCCGGACAGGGGGACCAAAAACATTCAGTACTTC
.	TRBV12-3/TRBV12-4	many	TRBJ1-4	CATSPGTLPTNEKLFF	TGTGCCACCTCGCCTGGGACACTCCCAACTAATGAAAAACTGTTTTTT
.	TRBV4-1	many	TRBJ1-2	CASSQYGGENYGYTF	TGCGCCAGCAGCCAATATGGAGGGGAGAACTATGGCTACACCTTC
.	TRBV11-2	many	TRBJ1-3	CASSSTRAHSGNTIYF	TGTGCCAGCAGCTCGACAAGGGCCCACTCTGGAAACACCATATATTTT
.	TRBV30	.	TRBJ1-6	CAWKLLGSPLHF	TGTGCCTGGAAGCTTCTGGGTTCACCCCTCCACTTT
.	TRBV6-6	.	TRBJ1-2	CASSYRLCLNYGYTF	TGTGCCAGCAGTTACCGCCTTTGTCTTAACTATGGCTACACCTTC
.	TRBV10-3	.	TRBJ1-2	CAISPGHSNYGYTF	TGTGCCATCAGTCCGGGACACTCTAACTATGGCTACACCTTC
.	TRBV4-2	many	TRBJ2-6	CASSPNLVSSSGANVLTF	TGTGCCAGCAGCCCAAACTTGGTGTCCTCCTCTGGGGCCAACGTCCTGACTTTC
.	TRBV28	many	TRBJ2-7	CASTLGVPNEQYF	TGTGCCAGCACCCTAGGTGTCCCCAACGAGCAGTACTTC
.	TRBV5-1	many	TRBJ2-7	CASSLRGGSSYEQYF	TGCGCCAGCAGCTTAAGAGGAGGGAGCTCCTACGAGCAGTACTTC
.	TRBV6-5	many	TRBJ2-7	CASSYSKAGSYEQYF	TGTGCCAGCAGTTACTCGAAAGCAGGGTCCTACGAGCAGTACTTC
.	TRBV12-3/TRBV12-4	many	TRBJ1-2	CASSLGGSVGGYTF	TGTGCCAGCAGTTTAGGGGGGTCGGTCGGGGGCTACACCTTC
TRBD2	TRBV5-1	many	TRBJ2-2	CASSLLAGTTIGELFF	TGCGCCAGCAGCTTGCTAGCGGGGACCACTATCGGGGAGCTGTTTTTT
TRBD1	TRBV7-9	many	TRBJ2-2	CASSSGTGYTGELFF	TGTGCCAGCAGCTCCGGGACAGGCTACACCGGGGAGCTGTTTTTT
.	TRBV7-9	many	TRBJ2-1	CASSLTGPYNEQFF	TGTGCCAGCAGCCTTACCGGCCCCTACAATGAGCAGTTCTTC
.	TRBV5-1	many	TRBJ1-2	CASSPVGGLPGDGYTF	TGCGCCAGCAGCCCTGTTGGGGGTCTCCCTGGGGATGGCTACACCTTC
TRBD2	TRBV7-3	many	TRBJ2-2	CASSRRERFMARANTGELFF	TGTGCCAGCAGTAGGCGGGAGAGGTTCATGGCCAGAGCGAACACCGGGGAGCTGTTTTTT
.	TRBV12-3/TRBV12-4	many	TRBJ1-3	CATRASAGNTIYF	TGTGCCACCAGGGCATCTGCTGGAAACACCATATATTTT
TRBD1	TRBV6-1	few	TRBJ2-2	CASRGRQGATGELFF	TGTGCCAGCAGGGGTAGACAGGGGGCTACCGGGGAGCTGTTTTTT
.	TRBV6-1	medium-sized	TRBJ2-3	CASSGQGMVSADTQYF	TGTGCCAGCAGTGGCCAGGGGATGGTTAGCGCAGATACGCAGTATTTT
.	TRBV12-3/TRBV12-4	.	TRBJ2-1	CASSFPGYNEQFF	TGTGCCAGCAGTTTCCCGGGGTACAATGAGCAGTTCTTC
TRBD1	TRBV6-1	medium-sized	TRBJ2-1	CASSKGAGSVNEQFF	TGTGCCAGCAGTAAGGGGGCAGGGTCGGTCAATGAGCAGTTCTTC
TRBD1	TRBV7-2	many	TRBJ2-1	CASSQTGGSWNEQFF	TGTGCCAGCAGCCAGACAGGGGGCAGCTGGAATGAGCAGTTCTTC